The present entry profiles one T cell receptor beta chain with its context. This entry comes from a study of blood T cell repertoires in COVID-19. For the study at large: In each case, the material was cDNA or gDNA derived from T cells, B-cell-depleted T cells, or PBMCs.

The V end was cut by 1 base, the J end by 4 bases, with 14 bases between. The germline V gene encodes CDR1 SGHRS and CDR2 YFSETQ. The CDR3 length is 16 residues. Clones were sequenced by immunoSEQ multiplex PCR, and TCRdb holds only the in-frame ones, with some missing. The data contain around 60,000 clones, 75% to 90% of them singletons. Sequenced input: peripheral blood. V gene TRBV5-1 combines with J gene TRBJ2-2; D possibly corresponds to TRBD2 (5 bases). The clonotype was recovered from an elderly woman with acute or convalescent COVID-19. The CDR3 coding sequence is TGCGCCAGCAGCTTGAGACCCCAAGGAGGCACCGGGGAGCTGTTTTTT. Translating gives CASSLRPQGGTGELFF.